This T cell receptor beta chain emerged from a study of cytomegalovirus exposure and HLA in healthy donors (dated by TCRdb to 2015 to 2018). Background on the whole study: In an earlier analysis of roughly 590 of the donors, less than 350 Gb of sequence data and about 110 million unique TCR beta sequences from about 190 million T cells were reported. About 300 gigabases of sequencing data and approximately 85 million unique TCR sequences were included in an early release covering several hundred HLA-typed donors. Typing coverage varied by locus: roughly 629-630 donors for A, B, C, DRB1 and DQB1; 500 to 550 for DQA1; more than 600 for DPA1; around 490 for DPB1. A later genetic analysis used genome-wide SNP genotypes for about three fifths of the 666 donors, treating that subset as a discovery cohort. To predict cytomegalovirus infection status, the study brought together high-throughput TCR immunosequencing, statistical association of individual TCRs with disease status, and machine learning. HLA typing covered class I and class II loci at four-digit resolution. To study patterns of TCR occurrence, a later analysis re-analyzed previously published TCR beta repertoires from more than 550 donors and added high-resolution HLA genotyping. Because of strong linkage in the cohort, roughly 5 DR-DQ haplotypes were treated as single units for association and clustering. The aim of the study was to test whether cataloging public T cell receptors could identify signatures of past pathogen exposure. The study profiled the T cell repertoires of under 700 subjects by immunosequencing and related them to cytomegalovirus serostatus. The genetic ancestry cluster associated with self-reported Caucasian donors included 81% of the 398 genotyped donors. Every repertoire in the discovery cohort had been generated on one and the same sequencing platform. Across some 400 genotyped donors of the cohort, an average of about 240,000 unique TCR beta nucleotide sequences per donor were sequenced, and approximately 19% of those sequences were non-productive. Alongside the repertoire data, information on donor age, sex, ethnicity and CMV serostatus was compiled. In an earlier analysis of a few hundred of the donors, high-throughput TCR beta sequencing was used to judge whether each TCR beta V gene segment behaved as functional or pseudogenic. In the later analysis, no new phenotypic data were used to find candidate immune exposures; instead, reliance was placed on TCR beta sequences and their occurrence across donors. In addition to the first cohort of several hundred subjects, a separate validation cohort of approximately 130 different subjects was used.

The cohort was made up of 666 healthy bone marrow donors. At the time of sampling, every cohort member was nominally healthy, though immune exposures that went unrecorded were likely present. The donor was CMV seronegative and was included in the group of about 400 seronegative cohort members. Each donor provided a peripheral blood sample, and peripheral blood mononuclear cells were used for TCR beta sequencing. Genomic DNA extraction from the blood cell samples was performed with the Qiagen DNeasy Blood Extraction Kit. Receptors were amplified or captured by the immunoSEQ multiplex PCR assay. The multiplex PCR relied on a mix of 60 forward primers for TCR Vbeta segments and 13 reverse primers for TCR Jbeta segments. Amplification of the CDR3 region of rearranged TCR beta genes was performed with a multiplex PCR assay on genomic DNA. The Illumina HiSeq System was used to sequence the amplified TCR beta libraries as 87-base-pair reads. Concerning the study's data processing: In a later analysis, tens of millions of unique TCR beta chains were counted across the 690 or so repertoires, and roughly 11 million of these chains were shared by at least two donors. Raw reads were error-corrected and collapsed into unique sequences with a nearest-neighbor algorithm that merged closely related sequences to remove PCR and sequencing errors. CDR3 sequences were aligned to IMGT reference sequences to assign V, D and J gene segments. For a sequence to be retained, a match of at least six nucleotides to both a V gene segment and a J gene segment was required. Rearrangements were classified as productive when the CDR3 lacked stop codons and remained in frame with V and J, and all other rearrangements were classified as non-productive. Following IMGT convention, CDR3 was defined as the stretch from the second conserved V-encoded cysteine to the conserved J-encoded phenylalanine. Sequences without an unambiguous match to a single V gene segment were excluded from the earlier analysis of 450 to 650 of the donors. In an earlier analysis of 587 of the donors, V segments were called functional above 56.7% productive rearrangements and were called segregating when the between-donor standard deviation exceeded 5%. A statistical classification framework was developed to diagnose cytomegalovirus status using the catalog of TCR beta chain sequences. A later analysis assigned V and J genes by comparing TCR nucleotide sequences with IMGT/GENE-DB human TR gene sequences. The TCRdist pipeline was used in a later analysis to assign CDR3 sequences and most-parsimonious VDJ recombination scenarios. In a later analysis, each TCR beta chain was defined by its CDR3 amino acid sequence together with its V-gene family, and reads without a unique V-gene family were excluded. In a later analysis, around 600 highly shared, low-generation-probability nucleotide sequences were removed to address suspected cross-contamination and a sequencing artifact. In a later analysis, a clonal expansion index was calculated for each public chain from normalized within-repertoire ranks of inferred template counts. In a later analysis, generation probabilities were computed using a VDJ recombination model fitted to out-of-frame rearrangements, and the results were checked against IGoR. A later analysis scored TCR-TCR, TCR-HLA and TCR-CMV co-occurrence with hypergeometric tests, applying a repertoire-size bias correction to TCR pairs. A later analysis estimated false discovery rates by permuting HLA or CMV assignments 20 times. A later analysis grouped co-occurring TCRs with DBSCAN, adding TCRdist sequence similarity when clustering within HLA-allele-positive subsets. Co-occurrence clustering excluded repertoires with fewer than 30,000 or more than 120,000 public chains, plus five with anomalous nucleotide sharing. Held by TCRdb, this immuneACCESS table contains in-frame sequences only and omits some clones. Under half of the omission traces to an unresolved V gene where checked; the cause of the rest is unknown. V and J calls and clone size come straight from that table; D and trimming were deduced from the DNA. In this sample the table shows 150,000 to 200,000 clones, 85% of which occur a single time. The ten largest make up 1% of the sample.

CDR1 is given as SGDLS and CDR2 as YYNGEE, both from the germline V gene. The CDR3 has 14 amino acids, counting the end cysteine and phenylalanine. The CDR3 DNA has 42 bases and is translated from base 1. V loses 3 bases at its end and J loses 8 bases; junction bases beyond the gene matches: 7. General conclusions and limits of the study: A further reported finding was that TCR beta sequences accurately predicted the HLA-A and HLA-B alleles for most subjects in the first cohort. Several of the top co-occurrence clusters appeared to be linked to parvovirus B19, influenza, CMV and Epstein-Barr virus, according to a later analysis. According to the authors, the approach could potentially be generalized to other disease states and immunological phenotypes. According to a later genetic analysis, donors in an Asian-associated ancestry cluster had fewer N-insertions in productive TCRs than the roughly 700-donor mean. In a later analysis, HLA-associated TCR beta chains were found to be more clonally expanded and to have lower generation probabilities than equally common non-associated chains. Because counts were too low, approximately 15 rarely observed V segments, including chromosome 9 orphons, were excluded from the earlier analysis of 500 to 700 of the donors. Most TCR sequences were observed very rarely across donors, whereas some public TCRs were present in many individuals. Roughly uniform sequencing depth across donors was assumed in presence/absence analyses, although this assumption may not hold. In both the original and validation cohorts, the classifier was reported to diagnose cytomegalovirus status with high specificity and sensitivity. V-gene and J-gene trimming of TCR beta chains was associated with a missense DCLRE1C variant in a later genetic analysis, and the association was replicated in an independent cohort. In the study, 150 to 200 TCR beta chains were listed as associated with cytomegalovirus. Because some donors lacked HLA typing at each locus, the association tests relied only on the typed subset. Some IMGT-functional V segments, including TRBV6-2 and TRBV6-3, could not be told apart with the 87-base-pair reads, so those segments were excluded. In an earlier analysis of approximately 590 of the donors, most TCR beta V segments were observed in productive rearrangements about 87% or about 30% of the time, broadly matching IMGT annotations. In vitro tests confirmed that a few of the cytomegalovirus-associated TCR beta chains recognize cytomegalovirus antigens. In a later analysis, most CMV-associated TCR beta chains were found to appear HLA-restricted, with HLA associations seemingly driven largely by CMV exposure. In a later analysis, the rate of TCR association differed among HLA loci, with DRB1 alleles having the most associated TCRs and HLA-C alleles having the fewest. Correlated functional status among segregating V segments might be attributable to linkage disequilibrium, but an unknown experimental factor could not be ruled out. Assigning TCR associations to individual alleles was difficult when HLA alleles, especially DR and DQ, strongly co-occurred. This cohort had only TCR beta chains sequenced, and the lack of alpha or paired-chain data limited which features could be detected. In a later analysis, around 17,000 TCR beta sequences were associated with specific HLA alleles at a false discovery rate of 0.05. The only immune exposure information available for the cohort was CMV serostatus. A cluster of highly shared sequence variants was judged likely to represent a technical artifact of the sequencing pipeline.

On this clone: Its antigen is currently not known. No base quality values were provided; no much bigger clone lies one nucleotide off.

The specimen was PBMCs. The sequence links TRBV9 to TRBJ1-4, and 7 junctional nucleotides match TRBD1. This receptor was obtained from a boy aged 2 to 10 in good health and CMV-seronegative. The nucleotides are TGTGCCAGCAGCGCGGAGGGGGCGGAGGAAAAACTGTTTTTT. The translation is CASSAEGAEEKLFF.